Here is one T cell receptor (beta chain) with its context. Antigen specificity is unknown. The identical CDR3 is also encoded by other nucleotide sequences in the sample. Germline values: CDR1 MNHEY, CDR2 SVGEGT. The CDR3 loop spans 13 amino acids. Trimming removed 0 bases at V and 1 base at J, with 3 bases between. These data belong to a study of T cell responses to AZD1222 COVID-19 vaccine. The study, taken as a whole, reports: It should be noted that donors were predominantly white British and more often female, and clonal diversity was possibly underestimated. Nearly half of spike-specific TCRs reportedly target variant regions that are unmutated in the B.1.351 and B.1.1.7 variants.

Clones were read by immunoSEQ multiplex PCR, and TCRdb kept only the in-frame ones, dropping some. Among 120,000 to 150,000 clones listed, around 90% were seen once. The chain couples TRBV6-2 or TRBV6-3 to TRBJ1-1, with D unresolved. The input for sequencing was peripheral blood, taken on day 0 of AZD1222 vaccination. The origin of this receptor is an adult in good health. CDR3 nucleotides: TGTGCCAGCAGTTACTCCAGGAACACTGAAGCTTTCTTT. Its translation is CASSYSRNTEAFF.